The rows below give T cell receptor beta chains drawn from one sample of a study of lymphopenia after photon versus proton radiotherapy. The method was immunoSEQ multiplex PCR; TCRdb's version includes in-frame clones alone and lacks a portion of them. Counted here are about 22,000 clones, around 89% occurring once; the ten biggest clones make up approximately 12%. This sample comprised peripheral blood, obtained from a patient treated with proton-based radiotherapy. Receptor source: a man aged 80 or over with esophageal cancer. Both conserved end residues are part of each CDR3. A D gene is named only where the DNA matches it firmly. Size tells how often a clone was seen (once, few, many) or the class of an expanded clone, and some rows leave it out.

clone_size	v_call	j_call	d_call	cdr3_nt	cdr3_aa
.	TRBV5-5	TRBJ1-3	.	TGTGCCAGCAGCCATACAGGTTACTCTGGAAACACCATATATTTT	CASSHTGYSGNTIYF
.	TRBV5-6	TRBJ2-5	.	TGTGCCAGCACCCCCCGCCGGACAGTCCAAGAGACCCAGTACTTC	CASTPRRTVQETQYF
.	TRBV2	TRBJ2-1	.	TGTGCCAGCAGTGAAGAGGTGGGCGGCAGCTCCTACAATGAGCAGTTCTTC	CASSEEVGGSSYNEQFF
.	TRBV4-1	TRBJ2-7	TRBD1	TGCGCCAGCAGCCAACTACAGGGGGTGTTCTACGAGCAGTACTTC	CASSQLQGVFYEQYF
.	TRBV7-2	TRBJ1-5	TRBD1	TGTGCCAGCAGCGCTACACAGGGGGCTGGTCAGCCCCAGCATTTT	CASSATQGAGQPQHF
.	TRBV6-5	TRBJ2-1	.	TGTGCCAGCAGTCGACATGGGGGGCATGAGCAGTTCTTC	CASSRHGGHEQFF
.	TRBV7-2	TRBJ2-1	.	TGTGCCAGCAGCTCCCTTGGCCCCTTCAAGGTCTTC	CASSSLGPFKVF
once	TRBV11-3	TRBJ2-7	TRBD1	TGTGCCAGCAGCTCCAACGCCGGCGGGACAGGGTTCTTCTCCTACGAGCAGTACTTC	CASSSNAGGTGFFSYEQYF
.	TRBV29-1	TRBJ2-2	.	TGCAGCGTTGATAAGGGCGGGGAGCTGTTTTTT	CSVDKGGELFF
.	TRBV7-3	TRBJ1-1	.	TGTGCCAGCAGCCCCGACCCCGACGGAAACACTGAAGCTTTCTTT	CASSPDPDGNTEAFF
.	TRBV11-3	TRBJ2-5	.	TGTGCCAGCAGCCGTGGGGCTGAAGAGACCCAGTACTTC	CASSRGAEETQYF
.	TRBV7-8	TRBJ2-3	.	TGTGCCAGCAGCGAACCCGCAGATACGCAGTATTTT	CASSEPADTQYF
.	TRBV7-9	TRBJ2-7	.	TGTGCCAGCAGCAAGGGGTTGGCCTACGAGCAGTACTTC	CASSKGLAYEQYF
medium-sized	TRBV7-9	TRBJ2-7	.	TGTGCCAGCAGCTTAGCGAGGGGGGCTGGGTACGAGCAGTACTTC	CASSLARGAGYEQYF
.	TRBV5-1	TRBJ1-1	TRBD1	TGCGCCAGCAGCCCACAGGGGGTTGGCACTGAAGCTTTCTTT	CASSPQGVGTEAFF
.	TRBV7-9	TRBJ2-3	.	TGTGCCAGCAGCCTTCAAACAGATACGCAGTATTTT	CASSLQTDTQYF
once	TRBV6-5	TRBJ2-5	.	TGTGCCAGCGGGGGAGTATCAGGGCAGCAAGAGACCCAGTACTTC	CASGGVSGQQETQYF
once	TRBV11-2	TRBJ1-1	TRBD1	TGTGCCAGCAGCAGGACAGGGGGAGACACTGAAGCTTTCTTT	CASSRTGGDTEAFF
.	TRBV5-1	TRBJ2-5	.	TGCGCCAGCAGCGAGCTCCCCGCTACCGGGGAGACCCAGTACTTC	CASSELPATGETQYF
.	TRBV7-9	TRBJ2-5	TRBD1	TGTGCCAGCAGCGCCTGGGACAGGGGGTCGGAGACCCAGTACTTC	CASSAWDRGSETQYF
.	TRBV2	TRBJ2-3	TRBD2	TGTGCCAGCAGTCCCCTGGTACTAGCGGATACAGATACGCAGTATTTT	CASSPLVLADTDTQYF
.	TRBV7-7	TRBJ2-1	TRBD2	TGTGCTAGCAGCTTAACAATAAGCGGGGGGCCTCGGAATGAGCAGTTCTTC	CASSLTISGGPRNEQFF
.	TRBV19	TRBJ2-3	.	TGTGCCAGTACCATGTTTGGCGGGGCAAGCACAGATACGCAGTATTTT	CASTMFGGASTDTQYF
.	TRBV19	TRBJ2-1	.	TGTGCCAGTAGTTCGACAGGTTACAATGAGCAGTTCTTC	CASSSTGYNEQFF
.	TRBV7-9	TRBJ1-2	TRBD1	TGTGCCAGCAGCCCGGGGACAGGGGTATTGTATGGCTACACCTTC	CASSPGTGVLYGYTF
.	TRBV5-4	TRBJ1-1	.	TGTGCCAGCAGTCACGAGGGGGTCCTGAACACTGAAGCTTTCTTT	CASSHEGVLNTEAFF
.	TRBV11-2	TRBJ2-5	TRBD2	TGTGCCAGCAGCCCATCCCGAATAGCGGGACGTACCCAGTACTTC	CASSPSRIAGRTQYF
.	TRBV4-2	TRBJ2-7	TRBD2	TGTGCCAGCAGCCAAGTACGCGGGGGGCCCTACGAGCAGTACTTC	CASSQVRGGPYEQYF
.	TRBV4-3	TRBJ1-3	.	TGCGCCAGCAGCCAAGATCTTTCTTCCTCTGGAAACACCATATATTTT	CASSQDLSSSGNTIYF
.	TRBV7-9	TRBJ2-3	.	TGTGCCAGCAGCTGGACTAGCACAGATACGCAGTATTTT	CASSWTSTDTQYF
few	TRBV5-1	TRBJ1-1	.	TGCGCCAGCAGCTACTCTGAAGGCTGGGCAGAAGCTTTCTTT	CASSYSEGWAEAFF
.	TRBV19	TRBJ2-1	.	TGTGCCAGTAGTATAGGGGGGGCTGATGAGCAGTTCTTC	CASSIGGADEQFF
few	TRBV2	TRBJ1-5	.	TGTGCCAGCAGGCGGGACAGCAATCAGCCCCAGCATTTT	CASRRDSNQPQHF
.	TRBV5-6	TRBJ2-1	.	TGTGCCAGCAGCTACGGGAAAGAGCAGTTCTTC	CASSYGKEQFF
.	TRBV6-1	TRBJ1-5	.	TGTGCCAGCAGTGAAGGGTCAGGGGTTGGGGGGCCCCAGCATTTT	CASSEGSGVGGPQHF
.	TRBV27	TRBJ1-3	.	TGTGCCAGCAAGGGAGCGAGGGGAAACACCATATATTTT	CASKGARGNTIYF
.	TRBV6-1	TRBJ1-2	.	TGTGCCAGCAGTTACGGGTTTGGCTACACCTTC	CASSYGFGYTF
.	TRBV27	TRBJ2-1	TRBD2	TGTGCCAGCAGTTTCCCCGATAGCGGGGGGCCATACAATGAGCAGTTCTTC	CASSFPDSGGPYNEQFF
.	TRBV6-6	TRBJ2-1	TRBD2	TGTGCCAGCACCCTCTCGGGCCTAGCGGGTTACAATGAGCAGTTCTTC	CASTLSGLAGYNEQFF
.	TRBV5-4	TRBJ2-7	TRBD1	TGTGCCAGCAGCTCGGGACAGCAGGGCTCCTACGAGCAGTACTTC	CASSSGQQGSYEQYF
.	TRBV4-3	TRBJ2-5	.	TGCGCCAGCAGCCAAGTTGCGTACCAAGAGACCCAGTACTTC	CASSQVAYQETQYF
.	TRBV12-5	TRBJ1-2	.	TGTGCTAGTGGTTCTCCGGTAGGCTACACCTTC	CASGSPVGYTF
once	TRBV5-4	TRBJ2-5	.	TGTGCCAGCAGCTACCAATCCGGGACTGAACAAGAGACCCAGTACTTC	CASSYQSGTEQETQYF
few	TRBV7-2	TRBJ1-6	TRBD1	TGTGCCAGCAGCGCCGGGACAGGGTATTCACCCCTCCACTTT	CASSAGTGYSPLHF
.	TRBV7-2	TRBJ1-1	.	TGTGCCAGCAGCTTAACGGTCGGGTACACTGAAGCTTTCTTT	CASSLTVGYTEAFF
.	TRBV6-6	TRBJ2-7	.	TGTGCCAGCAGTCCGCCCCGGGTTAGCAGCTCCTACGAGCAGTACTTC	CASSPPRVSSSYEQYF